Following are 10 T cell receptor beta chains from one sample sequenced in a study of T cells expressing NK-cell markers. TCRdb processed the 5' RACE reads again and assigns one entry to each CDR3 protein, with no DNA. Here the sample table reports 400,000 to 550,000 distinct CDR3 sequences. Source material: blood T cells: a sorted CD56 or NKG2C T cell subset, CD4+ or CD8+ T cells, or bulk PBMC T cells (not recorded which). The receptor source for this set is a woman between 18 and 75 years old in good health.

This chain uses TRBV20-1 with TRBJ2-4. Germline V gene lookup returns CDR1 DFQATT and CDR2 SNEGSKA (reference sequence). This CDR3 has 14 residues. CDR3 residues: CSARDTLAKNIQYF.

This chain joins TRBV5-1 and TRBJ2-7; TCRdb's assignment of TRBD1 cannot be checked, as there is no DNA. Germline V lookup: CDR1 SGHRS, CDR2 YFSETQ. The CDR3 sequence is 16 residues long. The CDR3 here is CASSGGTGGPREEQYF.

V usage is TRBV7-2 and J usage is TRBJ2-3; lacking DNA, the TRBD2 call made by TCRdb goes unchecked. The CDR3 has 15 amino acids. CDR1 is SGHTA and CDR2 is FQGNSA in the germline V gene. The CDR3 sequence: CASSVGLAGTDTQYF.

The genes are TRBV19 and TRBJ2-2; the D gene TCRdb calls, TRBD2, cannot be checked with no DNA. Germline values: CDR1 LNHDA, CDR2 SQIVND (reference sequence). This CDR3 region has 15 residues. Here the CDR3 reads CASTTGSSVAGELFF.

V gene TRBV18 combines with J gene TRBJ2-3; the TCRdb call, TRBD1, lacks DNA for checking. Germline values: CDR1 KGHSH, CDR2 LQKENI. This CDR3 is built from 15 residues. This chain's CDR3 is CASCQGAPRTDTQYF.

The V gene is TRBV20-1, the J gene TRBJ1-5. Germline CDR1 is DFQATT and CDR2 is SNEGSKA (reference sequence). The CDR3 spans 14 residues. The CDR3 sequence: CSAAGLREGQPQHF.

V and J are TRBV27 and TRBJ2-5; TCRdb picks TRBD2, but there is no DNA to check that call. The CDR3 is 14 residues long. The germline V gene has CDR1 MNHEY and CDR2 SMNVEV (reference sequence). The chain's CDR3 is CASSFLADQETQYF.

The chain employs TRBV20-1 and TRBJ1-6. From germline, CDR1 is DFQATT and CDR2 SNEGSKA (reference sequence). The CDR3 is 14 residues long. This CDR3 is CSASASGDNSPLHF.

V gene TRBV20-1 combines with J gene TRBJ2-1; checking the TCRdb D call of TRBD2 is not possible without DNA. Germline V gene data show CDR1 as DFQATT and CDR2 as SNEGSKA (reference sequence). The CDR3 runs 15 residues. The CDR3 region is CSGLDGTSGNNEQFF.

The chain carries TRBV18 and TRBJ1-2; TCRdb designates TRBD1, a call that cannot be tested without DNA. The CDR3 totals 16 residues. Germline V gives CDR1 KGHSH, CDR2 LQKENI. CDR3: CASSPPQGIANYGYTF.